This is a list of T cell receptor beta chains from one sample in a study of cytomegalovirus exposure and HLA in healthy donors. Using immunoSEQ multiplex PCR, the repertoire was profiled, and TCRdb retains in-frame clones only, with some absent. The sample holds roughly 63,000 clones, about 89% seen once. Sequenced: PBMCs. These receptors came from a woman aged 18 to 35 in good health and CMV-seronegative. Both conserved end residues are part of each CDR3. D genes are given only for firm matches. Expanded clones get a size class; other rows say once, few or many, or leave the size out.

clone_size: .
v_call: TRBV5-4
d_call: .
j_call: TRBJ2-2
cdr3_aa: CASSRGAVSNTGELFF
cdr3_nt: TGTGCCAGCAGCCGAGGAGCGGTGTCGAACACCGGGGAGCTGTTTTTT

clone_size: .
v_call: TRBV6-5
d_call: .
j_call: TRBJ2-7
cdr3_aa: CASSFGLEADGEQYF
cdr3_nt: TGTGCCAGCAGTTTCGGCCTGGAGGCCGACGGCGAGCAGTACTTC

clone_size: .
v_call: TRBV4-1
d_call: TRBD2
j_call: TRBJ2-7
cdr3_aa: CASSPGLGGVVYEQYF
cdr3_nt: TGCGCCAGCAGCCCTGGCCTCGGGGGGGTGGTGTACGAGCAGTACTTC

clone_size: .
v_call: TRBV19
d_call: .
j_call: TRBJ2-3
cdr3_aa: CASSIEGTTADTQYF
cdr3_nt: TGTGCCAGTAGTATAGAGGGGACAACGGCAGATACGCAGTATTTT

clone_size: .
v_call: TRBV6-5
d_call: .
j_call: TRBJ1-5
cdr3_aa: CASSYSGVSNQPQHF
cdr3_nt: TGTGCCAGCAGTTACTCCGGGGTTAGCAATCAGCCCCAGCATTTT

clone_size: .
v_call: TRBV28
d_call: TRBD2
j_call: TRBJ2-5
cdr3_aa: CATGGAVLQETQYF
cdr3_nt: TGTGCCACCGGGGGGGCAGTCCTTCAAGAGACCCAGTACTTC

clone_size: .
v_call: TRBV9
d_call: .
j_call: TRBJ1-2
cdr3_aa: CASSVVDSGYTF
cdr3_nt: TGTGCCAGCAGCGTAGTTGACAGTGGCTACACCTTC

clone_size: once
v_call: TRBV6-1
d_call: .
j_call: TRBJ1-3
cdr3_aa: CASSELDRGAGNTIYF
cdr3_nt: TGTGCCAGCAGTGAATTGGATCGGGGGGCGGGAAACACCATATATTTT

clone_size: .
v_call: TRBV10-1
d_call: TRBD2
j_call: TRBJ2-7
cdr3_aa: CASSGAAGVHYEQYF
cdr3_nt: TGCGCCAGCAGTGGGGCAGCGGGGGTCCACTACGAGCAGTACTTC

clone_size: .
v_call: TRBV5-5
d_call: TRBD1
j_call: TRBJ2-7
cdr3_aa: CASSFSGQGSTYEQYF
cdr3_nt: TGTGCCAGCAGCTTTAGTGGACAGGGGTCTACCTACGAGCAGTACTTC

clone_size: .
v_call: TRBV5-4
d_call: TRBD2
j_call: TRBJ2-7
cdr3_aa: CASSWGTSGGSYEQYF
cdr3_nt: TGTGCCAGCAGCTGGGGAACTAGCGGGGGCTCCTACGAGCAGTACTTC

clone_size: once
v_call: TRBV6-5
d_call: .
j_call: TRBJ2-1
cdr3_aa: CASSYHRVYNEQFF
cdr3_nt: TGTGCCAGCAGTTATCACCGGGTATACAATGAGCAGTTCTTC

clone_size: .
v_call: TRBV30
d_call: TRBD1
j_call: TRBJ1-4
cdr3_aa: CAWSEGTGDEKLFF
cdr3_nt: TGTGCCTGGAGTGAGGGGACAGGAGACGAAAAACTGTTTTTT

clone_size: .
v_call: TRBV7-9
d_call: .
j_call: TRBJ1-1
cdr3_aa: CASSFQGNTEAFF
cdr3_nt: TGTGCCAGCAGCTTCCAGGGGAACACTGAAGCTTTCTTT

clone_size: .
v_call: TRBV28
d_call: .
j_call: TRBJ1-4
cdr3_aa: CASSSYEGGIATNEKLFF
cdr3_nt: TGTGCCAGCAGCTCATACGAAGGCGGGATTGCAACTAATGAAAAACTGTTTTTT

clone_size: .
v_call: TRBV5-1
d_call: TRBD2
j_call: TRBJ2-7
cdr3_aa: CASSLAPGLAGGPEQYF
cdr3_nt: TGCGCCAGCAGCTTGGCCCCCGGACTAGCGGGGGGCCCCGAGCAGTACTTC

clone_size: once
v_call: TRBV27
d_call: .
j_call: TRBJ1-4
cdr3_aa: CASSLYRLGGNEKLFF
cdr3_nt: TGTGCCAGCAGTTTATACAGGTTGGGGGGTAATGAAAAACTGTTTTTT

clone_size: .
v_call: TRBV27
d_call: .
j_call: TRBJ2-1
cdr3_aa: CASRLVNYNEQFF
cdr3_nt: TGTGCCAGCCGACTAGTGAACTACAATGAGCAGTTCTTC

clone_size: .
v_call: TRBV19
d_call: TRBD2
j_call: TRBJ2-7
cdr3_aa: CASSIGLAGDEQYF
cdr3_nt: TGTGCCAGTAGTATTGGACTAGCGGGAGACGAGCAGTACTTC

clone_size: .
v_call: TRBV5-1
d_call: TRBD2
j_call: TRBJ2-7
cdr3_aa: CASRAGEVGEQYF
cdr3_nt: TGCGCCAGCCGAGCGGGAGAGGTCGGCGAGCAGTACTTC

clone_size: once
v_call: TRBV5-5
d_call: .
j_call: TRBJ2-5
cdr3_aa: CASSRPTGGETQYF
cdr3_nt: TGTGCCAGCAGCAGGCCGACAGGAGGAGAGACCCAGTACTTC

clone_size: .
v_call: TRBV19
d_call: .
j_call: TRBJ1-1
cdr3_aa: CASSIPPLPRTNTEAFF
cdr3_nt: TGTGCCAGTAGTATCCCGCCCCTTCCTAGAACCAACACTGAAGCTTTCTTT

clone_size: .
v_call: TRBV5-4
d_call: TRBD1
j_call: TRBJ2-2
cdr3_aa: CASSWTGKNTGELFF
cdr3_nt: TGTGCCAGCAGCTGGACAGGGAAGAACACCGGGGAGCTGTTTTTT

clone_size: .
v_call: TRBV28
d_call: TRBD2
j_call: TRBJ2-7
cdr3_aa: CASAFPSGSSYEQYF
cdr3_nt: TGTGCCAGCGCCTTTCCTAGCGGGAGCTCCTACGAGCAGTACTTC

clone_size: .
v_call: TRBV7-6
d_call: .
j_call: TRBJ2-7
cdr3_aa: CASSLARGRAGEQYF
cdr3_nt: TGTGCCAGCAGCTTAGCGCGGGGCAGGGCGGGTGAGCAGTACTTC

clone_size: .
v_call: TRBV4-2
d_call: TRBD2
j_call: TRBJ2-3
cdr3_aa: CASSEGTSGRAFFGTDTQYF
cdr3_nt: TGTGCCAGCAGCGAAGGGACTAGCGGGAGGGCCTTCTTTGGCACAGATACGCAGTATTTT

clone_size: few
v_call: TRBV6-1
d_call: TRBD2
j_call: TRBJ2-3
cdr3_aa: CASSGLAGGSTDTQYF
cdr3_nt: TGTGCCAGCAGTGGACTAGCGGGGGGGAGCACAGATACGCAGTATTTT

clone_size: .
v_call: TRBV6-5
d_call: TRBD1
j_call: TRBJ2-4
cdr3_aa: CASSPLDRGHIQYF
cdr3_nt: TGTGCCAGCAGTCCACTGGACAGGGGGCACATTCAGTACTTC

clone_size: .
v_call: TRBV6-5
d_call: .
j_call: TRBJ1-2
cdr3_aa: CASTRGEGRVGGYTF
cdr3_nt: TGTGCCAGCACCCGGGGGGAGGGGCGCGTCGGCGGCTACACCTTC

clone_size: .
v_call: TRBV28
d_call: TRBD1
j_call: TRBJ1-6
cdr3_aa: CASTNLGTGVDSPLHF
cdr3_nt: TGTGCCAGCACCAACCTCGGGACAGGGGTAGACTCACCCCTCCACTTT

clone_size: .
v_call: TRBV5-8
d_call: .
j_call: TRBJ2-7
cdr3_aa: CASAGGSYEQYF
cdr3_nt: TGTGCCAGCGCTGGCGGGTCGTACGAGCAGTACTTC

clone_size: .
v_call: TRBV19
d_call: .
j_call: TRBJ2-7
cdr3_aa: CASSTGEGYEQYF
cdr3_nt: TGTGCCAGTAGTACGGGGGAAGGGTACGAGCAGTACTTC

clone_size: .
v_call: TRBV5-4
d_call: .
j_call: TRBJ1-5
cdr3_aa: CASSLDTNQPQHF
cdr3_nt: TGTGCCAGCAGCTTGGACACCAATCAGCCCCAGCATTTT

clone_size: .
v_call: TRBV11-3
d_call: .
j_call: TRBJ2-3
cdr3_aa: CASSQGNWADTQYF
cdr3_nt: TGTGCCAGCAGCCAGGGAAATTGGGCAGATACGCAGTATTTT

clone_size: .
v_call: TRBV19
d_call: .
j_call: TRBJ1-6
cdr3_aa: CASSIDSQGSSPLHF
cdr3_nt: TGTGCCAGTAGTATAGATTCCCAGGGGAGTTCACCCCTCCACTTT

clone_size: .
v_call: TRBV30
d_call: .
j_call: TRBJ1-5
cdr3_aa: CAWSTGNQPQHF
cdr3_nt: TGTGCCTGGAGCACGGGCAATCAGCCCCAGCATTTT

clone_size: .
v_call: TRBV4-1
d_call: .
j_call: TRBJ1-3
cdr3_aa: CASSSLPRGTRNTIYF
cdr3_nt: TGCGCCAGCAGCTCTCTCCCCCGGGGGACTAGAAACACCATATATTTT

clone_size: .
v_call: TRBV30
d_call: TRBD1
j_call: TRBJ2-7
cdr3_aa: CAWSWTGGPYEQYF
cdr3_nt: TGTGCCTGGAGTTGGACAGGGGGTCCCTACGAGCAGTACTTC

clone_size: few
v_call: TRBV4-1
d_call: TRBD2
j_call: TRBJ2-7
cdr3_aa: CASSLHAGAGEQYF
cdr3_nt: TGCGCCAGCAGTCTCCACGCGGGAGCTGGCGAGCAGTACTTC

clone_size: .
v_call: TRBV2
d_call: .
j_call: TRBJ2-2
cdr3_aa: CASSSQGNTGELFF
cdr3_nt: TGTGCCAGCAGTTCACAGGGAAACACCGGGGAGCTGTTTTTT

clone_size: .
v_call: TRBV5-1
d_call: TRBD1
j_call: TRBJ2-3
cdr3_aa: CASSQTGNPDTQYF
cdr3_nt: TGCGCCAGCAGCCAGACAGGGAATCCCGATACGCAGTATTTT

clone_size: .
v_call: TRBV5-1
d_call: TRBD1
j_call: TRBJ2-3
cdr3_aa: CASSLVGGATDTQYF
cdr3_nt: TGCGCCAGCAGCTTGGTAGGGGGCGCGACAGATACGCAGTATTTT

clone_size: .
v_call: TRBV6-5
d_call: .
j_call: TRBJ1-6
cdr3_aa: CASSSPRGSYSPLHF
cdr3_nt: TGTGCCAGCAGTTCTCCGCGGGGTAGTTATTCACCCCTCCACTTT

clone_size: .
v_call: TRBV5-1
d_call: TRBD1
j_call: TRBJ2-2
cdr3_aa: CASSLRQGQYGELFF
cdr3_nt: TGCGCCAGCAGCCTGAGACAGGGCCAGTACGGGGAGCTGTTTTTT

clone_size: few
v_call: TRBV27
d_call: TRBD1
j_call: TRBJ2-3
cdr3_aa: CASTGTAGSLGTQYF
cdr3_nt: TGTGCCAGCACCGGGACAGCCGGGTCCCTAGGTACGCAGTATTTT

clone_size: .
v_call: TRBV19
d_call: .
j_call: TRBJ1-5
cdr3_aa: CASSIDRPVESNQPQHF
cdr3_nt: TGTGCCAGTAGTATAGATCGTCCGGTCGAAAGCAATCAGCCCCAGCATTTT